This TCR beta chain was identified in a study of T cell responses to AZD1222 COVID-19 vaccine. Study results and caveats: Spike-specific TCR breadth and depth both grew after two AZD1222 doses. Repertoires were collected only later (after the peak T cell response had occurred).

The CDR3 contains 15 residues. The germline gives CDR1 SQVTM, CDR2 ANQGSEA. The germline V and J ends were trimmed by 3 bases and 0 bases, with 9 bases remaining between them. The protocol was immunoSEQ multiplex PCR, while the TCRdb copy is restricted to in-frame clones and leaves out a portion. The sample includes about 150,000 clones, approximately 91% of them seen just once. A note on this clone: As yet, its antigen is unknown.

This chain uses TRBV29-1 with TRBJ2-6, with unresolved D. The sequencing here drew on peripheral blood, taken 28 days after the second AZD1222 dose. The TCR comes from an adult who received the AZD1222 COVID-19 vaccine. This chain's CDR3 is CSVDPPGSGANVLTF. Here the CDR3 DNA reads TGCAGCGTTGACCCCCCGGGCTCTGGGGCCAACGTCCTGACTTTC.